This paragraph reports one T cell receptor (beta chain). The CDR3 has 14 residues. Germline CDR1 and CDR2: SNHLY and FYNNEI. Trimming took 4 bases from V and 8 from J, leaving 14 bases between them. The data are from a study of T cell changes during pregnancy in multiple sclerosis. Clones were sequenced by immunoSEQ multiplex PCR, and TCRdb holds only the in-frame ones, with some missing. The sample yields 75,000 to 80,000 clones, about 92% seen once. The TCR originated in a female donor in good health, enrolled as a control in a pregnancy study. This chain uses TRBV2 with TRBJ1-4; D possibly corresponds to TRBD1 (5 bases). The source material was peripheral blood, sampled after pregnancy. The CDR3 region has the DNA TGTGCCAGCAGTGTTGTGCTGCGGGGGGAAAAACTGTTTTTT. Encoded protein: CASSVVLRGEKLFF.